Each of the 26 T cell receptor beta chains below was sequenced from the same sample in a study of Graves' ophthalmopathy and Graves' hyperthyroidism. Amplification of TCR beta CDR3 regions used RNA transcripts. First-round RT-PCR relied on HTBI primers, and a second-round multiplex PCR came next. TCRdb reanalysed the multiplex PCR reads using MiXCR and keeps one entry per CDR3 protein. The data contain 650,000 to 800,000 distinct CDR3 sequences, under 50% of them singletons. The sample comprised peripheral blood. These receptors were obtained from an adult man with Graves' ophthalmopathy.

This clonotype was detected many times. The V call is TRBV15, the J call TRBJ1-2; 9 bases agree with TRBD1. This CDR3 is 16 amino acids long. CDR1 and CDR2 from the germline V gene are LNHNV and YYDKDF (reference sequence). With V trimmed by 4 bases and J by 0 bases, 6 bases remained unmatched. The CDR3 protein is CATSTRQGEANYGYTF. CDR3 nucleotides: TGTGCCACCAGCACACGACAGGGGGAAGCTAACTATGGCTACACCTTC.

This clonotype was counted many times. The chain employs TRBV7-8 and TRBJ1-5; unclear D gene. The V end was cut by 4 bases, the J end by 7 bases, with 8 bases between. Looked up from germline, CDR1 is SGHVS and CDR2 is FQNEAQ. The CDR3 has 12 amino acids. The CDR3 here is CASSSDSQPQHF. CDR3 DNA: TGTGCCAGCAGCTCGGATAGCCAGCCCCAGCATTTT.

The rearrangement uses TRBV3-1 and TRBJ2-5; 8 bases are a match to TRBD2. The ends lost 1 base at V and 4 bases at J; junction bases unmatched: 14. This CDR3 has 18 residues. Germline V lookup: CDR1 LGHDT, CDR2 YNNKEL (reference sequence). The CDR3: CASSQVIAGGRDVETQYF. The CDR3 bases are TGTGCCAGCAGCCAAGTCATTGCGGGAGGTCGTGATGTAGAGACCCAGTACTTC.

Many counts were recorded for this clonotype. The CDR3 nucleotides read TGCAGCGGTTACGGACTGTGGAACACTGAAGCTTTCTTT. It codes for CSGYGLWNTEAFF. The chain recombines TRBV29-1 with TRBJ1-1; D gene ambiguous. Looked up from germline, CDR1 is SQVTM and CDR2 is ANQGSEA. The CDR3 sequence is 13 residues long. V lost 7 bases to trimming and J lost 1 base, with 13 bases between them.

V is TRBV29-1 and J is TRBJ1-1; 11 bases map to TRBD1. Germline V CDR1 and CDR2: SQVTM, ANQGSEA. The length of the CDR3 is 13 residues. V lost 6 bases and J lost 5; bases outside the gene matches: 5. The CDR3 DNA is TGCAGCGTACCGGGACAGGGGGAGACTGAAGCTTTCTTT. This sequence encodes CSVPGQGETEAFF.

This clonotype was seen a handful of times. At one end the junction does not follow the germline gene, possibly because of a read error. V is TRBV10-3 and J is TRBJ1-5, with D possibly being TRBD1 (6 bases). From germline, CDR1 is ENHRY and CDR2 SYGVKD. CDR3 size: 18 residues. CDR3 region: CASSYSGAGEGSNQPQHF. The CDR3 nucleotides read TGTGCCAGCAGTTACTCGGGGGCGGGGGAAGGAAGCAATCAGCCCCAGCATTTT.

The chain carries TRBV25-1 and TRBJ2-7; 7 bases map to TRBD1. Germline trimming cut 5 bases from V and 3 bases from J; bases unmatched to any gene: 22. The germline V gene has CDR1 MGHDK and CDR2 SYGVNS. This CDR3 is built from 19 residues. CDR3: CASSPVVSEQGWFVYEQYF. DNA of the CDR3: TGTGCCAGCAGTCCCGTCGTTAGCGAACAGGGGTGGTTTGTCTACGAGCAGTACTTC.

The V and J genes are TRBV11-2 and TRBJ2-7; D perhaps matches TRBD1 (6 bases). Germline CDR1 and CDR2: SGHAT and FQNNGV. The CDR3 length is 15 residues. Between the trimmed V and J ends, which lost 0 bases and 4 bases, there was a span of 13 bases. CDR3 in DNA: TGTGCCAGCAGCTTAGAATGGCAGGGGCCTTACGAGCAGTACTTC. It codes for CASSLEWQGPYEQYF.

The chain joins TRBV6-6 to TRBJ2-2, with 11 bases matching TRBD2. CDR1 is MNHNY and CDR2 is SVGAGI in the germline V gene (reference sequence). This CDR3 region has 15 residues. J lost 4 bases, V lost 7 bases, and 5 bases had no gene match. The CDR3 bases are TGTGCCAGCAATCTAGCGGGGGGAAGCACCGGGGAGCTGTTTTTT. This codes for CASNLAGGSTGELFF.

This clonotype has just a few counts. In DNA form, the CDR3 reads TGTGTTAGCGGCGGGACAGGCGAAAATCAGCCCCAGCATTTT. This codes for CVSGGTGENQPQHF. The rearrangement links TRBV12-5 to TRBJ1-5; 8 nucleotides align to TRBD1. Germline V gene sequence: CDR1 LGHNT, CDR2 FRNRAP. The CDR3 extends over 14 amino acids.

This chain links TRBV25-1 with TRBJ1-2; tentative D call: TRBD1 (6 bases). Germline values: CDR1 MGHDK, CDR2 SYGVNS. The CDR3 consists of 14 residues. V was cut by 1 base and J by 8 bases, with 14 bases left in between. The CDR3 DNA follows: TGTGCCAGCAGTGAATCGGGCAGGGGTACGGGCTACACCTTC. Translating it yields CASSESGRGTGYTF.

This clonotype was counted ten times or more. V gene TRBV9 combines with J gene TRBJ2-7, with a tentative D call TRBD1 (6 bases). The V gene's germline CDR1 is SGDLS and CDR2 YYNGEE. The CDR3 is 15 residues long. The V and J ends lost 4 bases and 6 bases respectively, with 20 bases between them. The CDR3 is CASSLSGQSFGEQYF. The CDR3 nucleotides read TGTGCCAGCAGCCTATCCGGACAGAGTTTCGGCGAGCAGTACTTC.

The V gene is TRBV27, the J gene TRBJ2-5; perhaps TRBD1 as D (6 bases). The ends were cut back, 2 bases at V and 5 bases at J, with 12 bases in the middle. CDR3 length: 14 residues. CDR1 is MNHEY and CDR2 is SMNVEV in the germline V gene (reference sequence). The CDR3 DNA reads TGTGCCAGCAGTTTAGGGTTCCAGGGGGAGACCCAGTACTTC. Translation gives CASSLGFQGETQYF.

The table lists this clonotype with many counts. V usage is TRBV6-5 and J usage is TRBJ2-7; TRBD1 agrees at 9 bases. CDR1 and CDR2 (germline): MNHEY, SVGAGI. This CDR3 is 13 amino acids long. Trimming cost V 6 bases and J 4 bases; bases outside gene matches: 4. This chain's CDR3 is CASRGQGQYEQYF. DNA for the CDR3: TGTGCCAGCAGGGGACAGGGACAGTACGAGCAGTACTTC.

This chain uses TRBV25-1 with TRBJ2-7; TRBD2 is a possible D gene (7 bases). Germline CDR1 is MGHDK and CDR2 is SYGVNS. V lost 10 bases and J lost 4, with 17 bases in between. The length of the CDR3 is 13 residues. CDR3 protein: CAIGGQGRYEQYF. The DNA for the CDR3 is TGTGCCATCGGGGGGCAGGGCAGGTACGAGCAGTACTTC.

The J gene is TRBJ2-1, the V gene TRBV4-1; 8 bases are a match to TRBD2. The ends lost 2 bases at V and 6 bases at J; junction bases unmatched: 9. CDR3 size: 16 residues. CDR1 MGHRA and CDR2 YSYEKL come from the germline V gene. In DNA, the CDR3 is TGCGCCAGCAGCCAATTAATGAAGCGGGAGTCCAATGAGCAGTTCTTC. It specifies CASSQLMKRESNEQFF.

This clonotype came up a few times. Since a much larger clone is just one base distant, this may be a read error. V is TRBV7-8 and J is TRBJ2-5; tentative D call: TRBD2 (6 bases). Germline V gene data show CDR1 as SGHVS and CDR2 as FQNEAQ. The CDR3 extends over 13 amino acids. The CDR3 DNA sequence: TGTGCCGGCAGCGCGGGGATTCAAGAGACCCAGTACTTC. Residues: CAGSAGIQETQYF.

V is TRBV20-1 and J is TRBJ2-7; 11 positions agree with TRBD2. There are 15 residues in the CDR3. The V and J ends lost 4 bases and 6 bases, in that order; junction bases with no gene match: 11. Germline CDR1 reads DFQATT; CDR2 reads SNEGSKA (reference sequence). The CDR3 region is CSAIGLAGPRGEQYF. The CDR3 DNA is TGCAGTGCTATCGGACTAGCGGGTCCCAGGGGCGAGCAGTACTTC.

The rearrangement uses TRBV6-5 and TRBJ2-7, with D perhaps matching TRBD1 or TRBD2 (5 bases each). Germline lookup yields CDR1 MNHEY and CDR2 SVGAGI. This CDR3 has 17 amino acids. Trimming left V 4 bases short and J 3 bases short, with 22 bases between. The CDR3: CASSSTGRTLDFYEQYF. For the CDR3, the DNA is TGTGCCAGCAGTTCCACGGGGCGAACCCTAGACTTCTACGAGCAGTACTTC.

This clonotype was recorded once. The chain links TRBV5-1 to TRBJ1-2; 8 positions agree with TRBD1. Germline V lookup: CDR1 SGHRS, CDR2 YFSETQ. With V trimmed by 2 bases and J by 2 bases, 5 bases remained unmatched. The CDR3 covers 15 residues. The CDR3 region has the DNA TGCGCCAGCAGCTTCAGGGGGCAAGGGAACTATGGCTACACCTTC. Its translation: CASSFRGQGNYGYTF.

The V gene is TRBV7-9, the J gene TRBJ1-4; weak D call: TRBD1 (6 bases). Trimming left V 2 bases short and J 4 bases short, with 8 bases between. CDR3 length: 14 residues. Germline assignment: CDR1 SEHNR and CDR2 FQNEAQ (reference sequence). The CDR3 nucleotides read TGTGCCAGCAGCTTAAGGGGGTTTAATGAAAAACTGTTTTTT. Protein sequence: CASSLRGFNEKLFF. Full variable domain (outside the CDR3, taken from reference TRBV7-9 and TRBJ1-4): DTGVSQNPRHKITKRGQNVTFRCDPISEHNRLYWYRQTLGQGPEFLTYFQNEAQLEKSRLLSDRFSAERPKGSFSTLEIQRTEQGDSAMYLCASSLRGFNEKLFFGSGTQLSVL.

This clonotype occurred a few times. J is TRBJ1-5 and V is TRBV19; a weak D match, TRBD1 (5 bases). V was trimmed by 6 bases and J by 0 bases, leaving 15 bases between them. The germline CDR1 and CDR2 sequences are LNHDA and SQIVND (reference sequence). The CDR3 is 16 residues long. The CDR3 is CASSLDSHYSNQPQHF. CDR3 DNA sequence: TGTGCCAGTAGCTTAGACAGCCATTATAGCAATCAGCCCCAGCATTTT.

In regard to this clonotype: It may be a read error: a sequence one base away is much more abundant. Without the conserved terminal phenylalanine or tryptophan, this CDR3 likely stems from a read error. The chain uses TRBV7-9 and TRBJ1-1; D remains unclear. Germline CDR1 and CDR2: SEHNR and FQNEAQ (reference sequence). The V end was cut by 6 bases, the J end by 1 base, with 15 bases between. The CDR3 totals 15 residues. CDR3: CASSSTVGRNTEAFL. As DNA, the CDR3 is TGTGCCAGCAGTTCCACCGTCGGGCGGAACACTGAAGCTTTCTTA.

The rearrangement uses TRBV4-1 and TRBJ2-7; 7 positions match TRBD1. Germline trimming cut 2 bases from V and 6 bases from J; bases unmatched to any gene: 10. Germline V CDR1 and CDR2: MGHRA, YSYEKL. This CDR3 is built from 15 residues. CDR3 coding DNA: TGCGCCAGCAGCCAAAACCTAGGGACAGCTATCGAGCAGTACTTC. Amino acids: CASSQNLGTAIEQYF.

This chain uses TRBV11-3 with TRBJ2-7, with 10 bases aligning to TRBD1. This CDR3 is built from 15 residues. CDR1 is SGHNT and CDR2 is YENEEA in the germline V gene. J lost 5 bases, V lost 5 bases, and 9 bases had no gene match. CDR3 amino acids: CASSTRQGARHEQYF. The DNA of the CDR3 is TGTGCCAGCAGCACGAGACAGGGGGCGCGTCACGAGCAGTACTTC.

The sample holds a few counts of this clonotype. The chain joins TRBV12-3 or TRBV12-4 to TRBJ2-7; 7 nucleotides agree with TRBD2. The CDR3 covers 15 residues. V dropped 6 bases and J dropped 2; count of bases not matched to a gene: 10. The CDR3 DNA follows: TGTGCCAGCAGCGAGGGACTACCAATACCCTACGAGCAGTACTTC. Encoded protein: CASSEGLPIPYEQYF.